These T cell receptor beta chains were read from a single sample in a study of T cell responses to AZD1222 COVID-19 vaccine. Sequencing was performed with immunoSEQ multiplex PCR; in TCRdb, only in-frame clones are kept and a portion is missing. The repertoire includes fewer than 200,000 clones, 80% to 95% of them detected once, and 1.6% sits in the top ten. The sequencing here drew on peripheral blood, taken on day 0 of AZD1222 vaccination. These receptors were obtained from an adult in good health. The CDR3 runs from the conserved cysteine through the conserved F or W. The order of the fields is V gene, J gene, clone size, D gene, CDR3 DNA, CDR3 protein. D genes are given only for firm matches. Size values are once, few and many counts, or a class for expanded clones, and some rows have none.

TRBV5-4	TRBJ2-2	once	.	TGTGCCAGCAGCTTGACCCGAAACACCGGGGAGCTGTTTTTT	CASSLTRNTGELFF
TRBV5-1	TRBJ2-3	.	TRBD1	TGCGCCAGCAGGGGACAGCATTCCACAGATACGCAGTATTTT	CASRGQHSTDTQYF
TRBV7-9	TRBJ1-1	.	.	TGTGCCAGCAGGAGGGACCTAAAGGGCACTGAAGCTTTCTTT	CASRRDLKGTEAFF
TRBV6-2/TRBV6-3	TRBJ1-1	.	.	TGTGCCAGCAGTTCCCCAGGGGCCATGAACACTGAAGCTTTCTTT	CASSSPGAMNTEAFF
TRBV19	TRBJ1-5	.	.	TGTGCCAGTAGTAGACAGGAATATAGCAATCAGCCCCAGCATTTT	CASSRQEYSNQPQHF
TRBV7-9	TRBJ2-1	.	TRBD1	TGTGCCAGCAGCCCAACGGGACAGGTCCACAATGAGCAGTTCTTC	CASSPTGQVHNEQFF
TRBV9	TRBJ2-1	.	TRBD2	TGTGCCAGCAGCGTAGAGGATTGGGGGAGCGGGAGAATGAATGAGCAGTTCTTC	CASSVEDWGSGRMNEQFF
TRBV4-1	TRBJ1-2	.	.	TGCGCCAGCAGCCAAGAGATTCGGAGAAGCGTATCGATTGCCTATGGCTACACCTTC	CASSQEIRRSVSIAYGYTF
TRBV2	TRBJ2-7	.	TRBD1	TGTGCCAGCACTGACAGGGCCTACGAGCAGTACTTC	CASTDRAYEQYF
TRBV10-1	TRBJ2-7	.	.	TGCGCCAGCAGCCTGGGCGGGGGCCCCTACGAGCAGTACTTC	CASSLGGGPYEQYF
TRBV5-1	TRBJ1-1	.	.	TGCGCCAGCAGTATAAAGCCCACTGAAGCTTTCTTT	CASSIKPTEAFF
TRBV27	TRBJ2-1	.	.	TGTGCCAGCAGTTTATTTGGGAGCGGGTACCAATTCTTC	CASSLFGSGYQFF
TRBV7-9	TRBJ2-3	.	.	TGTGCCAGCAGCTCTGTAAGGGCCTCCGAGGGAGGAGATACGCAGTATTTT	CASSSVRASEGGDTQYF
TRBV19	TRBJ1-5	.	.	TGTGCCAGTAGTACCTTCGTAGGGAATCAGCCCCAGCATTTT	CASSTFVGNQPQHF
TRBV19	TRBJ2-7	.	TRBD2	TGTGCCAGTAGTATTAGTAGCGGGGCCGCGTTCGGCGAGCAGTACTTC	CASSISSGAAFGEQYF
TRBV19	TRBJ1-1	.	.	TGTGCCAGTACGACTCAGGGTTTCGCTGAAGCTTTCTTT	CASTTQGFAEAFF
TRBV3-1/TRBV3-2	TRBJ1-6	few	.	TGTGCCAGCAGCCAAGATCCTCAACCGGGATACTATAATTCACCCCTCCACTTT	CASSQDPQPGYYNSPLHF
TRBV5-1	TRBJ2-6	.	.	TGCGCCAGCAGCTTGGTTAGTGGTTCTGGGGCCAACGTCCTGACTTTC	CASSLVSGSGANVLTF
TRBV2	TRBJ1-4	few	.	TGTGCCAGCAGTGCAGGGCTGTCTAATGAAAAACTGTTTTTT	CASSAGLSNEKLFF
TRBV7-9	TRBJ2-5	once	.	TGTGCCAGCAGCACTGGGGGCGGAGGAGCCTTGGGGGCCCAGTACTTC	CASSTGGGGALGAQYF
TRBV6-5	TRBJ1-1	.	.	TGTGCCAGCCGGACAGTGAACACTGAAGCTTTCTTT	CASRTVNTEAFF
TRBV10-2	TRBJ1-3	once	TRBD1	TGCGCCAGCTCGTCGACAGGGTCCTCTGGAAACACCATATATTTT	CASSSTGSSGNTIYF
TRBV9	TRBJ1-1	.	.	TGTGCCAGCAGCGTATCAGGGGTCGGAGAAGCTTTCTTT	CASSVSGVGEAFF
TRBV2	TRBJ1-6	.	.	TGTGCCAGCAGTCGCACAGGGACCAGCTCCTATAATTCACCCCTCCACTTT	CASSRTGTSSYNSPLHF
TRBV24-1	TRBJ2-1	.	TRBD2	TGTGCCACCAGTGGGACTTATAGCGGGGGGAGGAATGAGCAGTTCTTC	CATSGTYSGGRNEQFF
TRBV7-2	TRBJ2-3	.	.	TGTGCCAGCAGCTCCTCCTTCGTTGGCCCCACAGATACGCAGTATTTT	CASSSSFVGPTDTQYF
TRBV9	TRBJ2-7	.	.	TGTGCCAGCAGCGTAGGGCAGAACTACGAGCAGTACTTC	CASSVGQNYEQYF
TRBV6-5	TRBJ2-3	.	.	TGTGCCAGCAACCCGACAGGAACCCTCACAGATACGCAGTATTTT	CASNPTGTLTDTQYF
TRBV15	TRBJ2-7	few	.	TGTGCCACCAGCAGAGATCGGGTAACTTGGGGCTCCTACGAGCAGTACTTC	CATSRDRVTWGSYEQYF
TRBV7-8	TRBJ2-2	.	TRBD2	TGTGCCAGCAGCTCGACTAGCGGGAACACCGGGGAGCTGTTTTTT	CASSSTSGNTGELFF
TRBV27	TRBJ1-6	.	TRBD1	TGTGCCAGCAGAACCGGGACAGCAAAGAATTCACCCCTCCACTTT	CASRTGTAKNSPLHF
TRBV5-1	TRBJ1-1	.	.	TGCGCCAGCAGCCCGGACGGGGGCGCGGGCACTGAAGCTTTCTTT	CASSPDGGAGTEAFF
TRBV19	TRBJ1-2	.	.	TGTGCCAGTAGTCGTCAGAGTGGTGGCTACACCTTC	CASSRQSGGYTF